Shown below are 18 T cell receptor beta chains from a single sample sequenced in a study of regulatory T cells in long-lasting Graves disease. Stated time point: newly diagnosed GD, antithyroid drugs for less than 3 months. PBMC-extracted RNA yielded the TCR library. iRepertoire HTBI primers and Arm-PCR of CDR3 regions built TCR beta libraries. TCRdb re-analysed the multiplex PCR reads in MiXCR, keeping a single row per CDR3 protein. The sample lists 390,000 or so distinct CDR3 sequences, 10% to 15% seen once, with approximately 17% in the top ten. The sample was also linked to a second study, of T cells in Graves' hyperthyroidism and ophthalmopathy.

Specimen: peripheral blood mononuclear cells (PBMCs), collected at new diagnosis, from a patient treated with antithyroid drugs. These receptors originate from a woman aged 18-30 years with Graves disease.

At least ten counts were recorded for this clonotype. This chain joins TRBV6-5 and TRBJ1-1; D remains unclear. This CDR3 spans 13 amino acids. Germline values: CDR1 MNHEY, CDR2 SVGAGI. Trimming cost V 4 bases and J 3 bases, with 9 bases left between them. DNA for the CDR3: TGTGCCAGCAGTTTTTTCACGTACACTGAAGCTTTCTTT. Protein product: CASSFFTYTEAFF.

This clonotype was detected ten times or more. This chain links TRBV27 with TRBJ2-4, with 7 bases matching TRBD2. This CDR3 comprises 14 residues. The germline CDR1 and CDR2 sequences are MNHEY and SMNVEV (reference sequence). Losses at the gene ends were 2 bases for V and 9 bases for J; bases not matched to a gene: 7. The CDR3 nucleotides read TGTGCCAGCAGTTTACGGGGAGGCGGGGGCATTCAGTACTTC. It codes for CASSLRGGGGIQYF.

The CDR3 loop is CASPRTQYEQYV. The CDR3 nucleotides read TGTGCCAGTCCCCGGACACAGTACGAGCAGTACGTC. The rearrangement uses TRBV9 and TRBJ2-7, with a weak D call TRBD1 (5 bases). Germline-derived CDR1 and CDR2 are SGDLS and YYNGEE. V shed 8 bases and J shed 4 bases, with 13 bases lying between them. CDR3 size: 12 residues.

This sequence joins TRBV4-3 and TRBJ2-1, with 9 nucleotides matching TRBD2. The germline V gene encodes CDR1 LGHNA and CDR2 YSLEER. CDR3 length equals 14 residues. The V gene end was trimmed by 0 bases and the J gene end by 8 bases; junction bases not matched to a gene: 2. CDR3 in amino acids: CASSQEGLADEQFF. In DNA, the CDR3 is TGCGCCAGCAGCCAAGAGGGACTAGCAGATGAGCAGTTCTTC.

This clonotype came up many times. The chain uses TRBV3-1 and TRBJ2-1; maybe TRBD1 (5 bases). Germline V CDR1 and CDR2: LGHDT, YNNKEL (reference sequence). The V gene lost 1 base and the J gene lost 6 bases, with 10 bases spanning the gap. This CDR3 has 14 amino acids. The CDR3 loop reads CASSQVRRGNEQFF. The CDR3 DNA is TGTGCCAGCAGCCAAGTTCGAAGGGGCAATGAGCAGTTCTTC.

This rearrangement joins TRBV7-3 to TRBJ1-6, with 7 bases that match TRBD1. Germline CDR1 reads SGHTA; CDR2 reads FQGTGA. CDR3 length: 15 residues. Losses at the gene ends were 0 bases for V and 8 bases for J; bases not matched to a gene: 4. CDR3 sequence reads: CASSLTGTDYSPLHF. The CDR3 nucleotides read TGTGCCAGCAGCTTAACCGGGACAGATTATTCACCCCTCCACTTT.

In this sample, this clonotype turned up many times. The genes are TRBV5-1 and TRBJ2-1, with D perhaps matching TRBD2 (5 bases). This CDR3 has 11 residues. Germline loops: CDR1 SGHRS, CDR2 YFSETQ. The ends were cut back, 2 bases at V and 14 bases at J, with 11 bases in the middle. The CDR3, as DNA: TGCGCCAGCAGCTTCGGGGTGGAGGAGTTCTTC. The encoded protein is CASSFGVEEFF.

The chain links TRBV27 to TRBJ1-5; 9 nucleotides agree with TRBD1. CDR3 size: 15 residues. From germline, CDR1 is MNHEY and CDR2 SMNVEV (reference sequence). Trimming cost V 2 bases and J 4 bases; bases outside gene matches: 3. In DNA, the CDR3 is TGTGCCAGCAGTTTACTCGGGACAGGGAATCAGCCCCAGCATTTT. It codes for CASSLLGTGNQPQHF.

The chain carries TRBV7-3 and TRBJ2-3, with D maybe TRBD2 (5 bases). V lost 5 bases and J 7 bases, leaving 13 bases between the germline ends. This CDR3 region has 13 residues. Per germline, CDR1 SGHTA and CDR2 FQGTGA. The CDR3, as DNA: TGTGCCAGCAGCGATCGGGGAGAGCATACGCAGTATTTT. This codes for CASSDRGEHTQYF.

This chain connects TRBV7-2 to TRBJ2-2, with unresolved D. With 0 bases removed from V and 6 bases from J, the gap between germline ends came to 11 bases. Germline V gene sequence: CDR1 SGHTA, CDR2 FQGNSA. The CDR3 totals 15 residues. The CDR3 loop is CASSLAPVLSGELFF. For the CDR3, the DNA is TGTGCCAGCAGCTTAGCACCAGTGTTGTCCGGGGAGCTGTTTTTT.

Ten or more counts support this clonotype. The chain carries TRBV30 and TRBJ1-5; D gene unclear. Per the germline V gene, CDR1 is GTSNPN and CDR2 is SVGIG (reference sequence). Trimming left V 4 bases short and J 2 bases short, with 6 bases between. CDR3 length: 12 amino acids. CDR3: CAWKEGNQPQHF. CDR3 coding DNA: TGTGCCTGGAAGGAGGGCAATCAGCCCCAGCATTTT.

In regard to this clonotype: Here the CDR3 omits its conserved ending phenylalanine or tryptophan, so a read error is the likely source. The chain joins TRBV7-2 to TRBJ1-1; D is perhaps TRBD1 (6 bases). Germline V gene sequence: CDR1 SGHTA, CDR2 FQGNSA. CDR3 size: 15 residues. The V end was cut by 2 bases, the J end by 0 bases, with 10 bases between. The chain's CDR3 is CASSLTGFMNTEAFS. The DNA of the CDR3 is TGTGCCAGCAGCTTAACAGGGTTTATGAACACTGAAGCTTTCTCT.

This clonotype was seen repeatedly, ten times or more. The chain is built from TRBV12-3 or TRBV12-4 and TRBJ2-1; D is unresolved. Trimming left V 3 bases short and J 6 bases short, with 12 bases between. The CDR3 contains 14 residues. Here the CDR3 reads CASSLSSAVNEQFF. Here the CDR3 DNA reads TGTGCCAGCAGTTTGTCTAGTGCGGTCAATGAGCAGTTCTTC.

This rearrangement joins TRBV3-1 to TRBJ2-1, with 8 positions matching TRBD2. The trim removed 0 bases at V and 4 bases at J, leaving 2 bases unmatched. The germline V gene encodes CDR1 LGHDT and CDR2 YNNKEL (reference sequence). CDR3 length: 15 amino acids. CDR3 sequence (DNA): TGTGCCAGCAGCCAAGAACTAGCGGTATACAATGAGCAGTTCTTC. It translates to CASSQELAVYNEQFF.

This clonotype has just a few counts. The chain has TRBV7-8 and TRBJ1-2; TRBD1 is a possible D gene (6 bases). CDR3 length: 15 amino acids. Germline CDR1 is SGHVS and CDR2 is FQNEAQ. Trimming took 5 bases from V and 3 from J, leaving 16 bases between them. CDR3: CASSHLGGQHYGYTF. CDR3 in DNA: TGTGCCAGCAGCCATCTAGGCGGACAGCACTATGGCTACACCTTC.

Details on this clonotype: This may stem from a read error, because a much larger clone lies one nucleotide away. The conserved final phenylalanine or tryptophan is absent from the CDR3, which likely points to a read error. CDR3 sequence: CASSLRRQGTQYL. In DNA form, the CDR3 reads TGTGCCAGCAGCTTAAGGCGTCAAGGGACCCAGTACCTC. This rearrangement joins TRBV7-9 to TRBJ2-5; unclear D gene. CDR3 length: 13 residues. Germline CDR1 SEHNR, CDR2 FQNEAQ (reference sequence).

This clonotype was seen repeatedly, ten times or more. The J gene is TRBJ1-2, the V gene TRBV7-2; no firm D call. There are 12 residues in the CDR3. Per germline, CDR1 SGHTA and CDR2 FQGNSA. Trimming left V 0 bases short and J 4 bases short, with 3 bases between. Here the CDR3 DNA reads TGTGCCAGCAGCTTAGCGGCCTATGGCTACACCTTC. Translating gives CASSLAAYGYTF.

This clonotype was recorded a few times. The chain carries TRBV29-1 and TRBJ2-1; 12 bases align to TRBD2. The V gene's germline CDR1 is SQVTM and CDR2 ANQGSEA. The V segment lost 5 bases and the J segment 15 bases; nucleotides outside the gene matches: 11. The CDR3 is made up of 13 amino acids. The CDR3 coding sequence is TGCAGCGTTTTTGAGACTAGCGGGAGCCGCGGGTTCTTC. The encoded protein is CSVFETSGSRGFF.